These 14 T cell receptor beta chains were all obtained from the same sample, sequenced in a study of metastatic and nonmetastatic thyroid tumors. Using MiXCR, TCRdb reanalyzed the PCR reads. The table lists over 25,000 clones, about 15% of them singletons. Before thyroid surgery, none of the patients had received any treatment. The sequenced material came from blood. The receptors stem from a male donor with papillary thyroid cancer or a benign thyroid nodule (not recorded which). Some clones in this sample may be carry-over from other donors' samples.

This clone was observed at least ten times. The chain joins TRBV28 to TRBJ2-7, with 7 bases lining up with TRBD2. The CDR3 extends over 11 amino acids. V lost 3 bases, J lost 13 bases, and 6 bases stayed unmatched. Germline CDR1 reads MDHEN; CDR2 reads SYDVKM. The CDR3, as DNA: TGTGCCAGCAGTTTGATGGCGGGAGTCTACTTC. It specifies CASSLMAGVYF.

This clone has more than one count but fewer than ten. Its ends do not fully match the called genes, so a read error is possible. DNA for the CDR3: TGTGCCAGCAGCATTGGGAGGAACACTGAAGCTTTATTT. It codes for CASSIGRNTEALF. The V gene is TRBV9, the J gene TRBJ1-1; D uncertain. The CDR3 spans 13 residues. The germline V gene encodes CDR1 SGDLS and CDR2 YYNGEE.

This clone was seen at least ten times. The CDR3 region has the DNA TGTGCCAGCAGTCACTCCCCTCAAGACACCGGGGAGCTGTTTTTT. It yields the protein CASSHSPQDTGELFF. The chain has TRBV12-3 or TRBV12-4 and TRBJ2-2; D is ambiguous. The CDR3 spans 15 residues. Deletions cut 5 bases from V and 3 bases from J, with 13 bases between.

Comment on this clone: At one boundary the junction diverges from the germline segment, which might be a read error. V is TRBV20-1 and J is TRBJ2-7; the match to TRBD2 covers 12 bases. Germline V CDR1 and CDR2: DFQATT, SNEGSKA (reference sequence). The CDR3 runs 16 residues. The CDR3 region is CSAGGLAGIVSYEQYF. In nucleotides, the CDR3 is TGCAGTGCTGGAGGACTAGCGGGAATCGTCTCCTACGAGCAGTACTTT.

In its sample, this clone was seen many times. This chain's CDR3 is CASSIAGEGNEQFF. The CDR3, as DNA: TGTGCCAGCAGTATAGCGGGAGAGGGGAATGAGCAGTTCTTC. This sequence joins TRBV6-1 and TRBJ2-1, with 9 bases lining up with TRBD2. After removal of 5 bases from V and 7 bases from J, the junction contained 6 bases not matched to a gene. CDR1 and CDR2 from the germline V gene are MNHNS and SASEGT. The CDR3 consists of 14 residues.

The sample holds many counts of this clone. V is TRBV20-1 and J is TRBJ2-7; tentatively, D is TRBD2 (5 bases). Germline V CDR1 and CDR2: DFQATT, SNEGSKA (reference sequence). This CDR3 has 13 residues. Trimming removed 7 bases at V and 4 bases at J, with 17 bases between. The CDR3 spells CSDEAARIYEQYF. In nucleotides, the CDR3 is TGCAGTGACGAAGCGGCGAGGATTTACGAGCAGTACTTC.

This clone was counted at least ten times. This sequence joins TRBV12-3 or TRBV12-4 and TRBJ1-1; D gene ambiguous. This CDR3 contains 12 residues. V dropped 8 bases and J dropped 7 bases, with 14 bases sitting between them. CDR3 in amino acids: CASLGPVDEAFF. As DNA, the CDR3 is TGTGCCAGCCTTGGGCCTGTGGATGAAGCTTTCTTT.

The chain links TRBV11-3 to TRBJ2-5; no reliable D call. Trimming left V 1 base short and J 3 bases short, with 9 bases between. Germline assignment: CDR1 SGHNT and CDR2 YENEEA. This CDR3 spans 14 amino acids. The CDR3 loop reads CASSLAGTEETQYF. The DNA of the CDR3 is TGTGCCAGCAGCTTAGCGGGTACTGAAGAGACCCAGTACTTC.

This clone has ten or more counts. The genes are TRBV5-6 and TRBJ2-2; weak D call: TRBD2 (5 bases). The germline CDR1 and CDR2 sequences are SGHDT and YYEEEE. The CDR3 runs 16 residues. Trimming removed 4 bases at V and 6 bases at J, with 19 bases between. The CDR3 loop is CASSREPLGSAGELFF. The CDR3 nucleotides read TGTGCCAGCAGCAGGGAGCCCCTGGGGTCCGCCGGGGAGCTGTTTTTT.

This clone was recorded at least ten times. This sequence joins TRBV12-3 or TRBV12-4 and TRBJ2-7; D not certain. V lost 6 bases and J 3 bases, leaving 9 bases between the germline ends. The CDR3 loop spans 12 amino acids. The DNA for the CDR3 is TGTGCCAGCAGAATGGACGGCTACGAGCAGTACTTC. Encoded protein: CASRMDGYEQYF.

This clone showed up many times. The chain recombines TRBV6-1 with TRBJ1-1; perhaps TRBD1 as D (5 bases). V was trimmed by 6 bases and J by 4 bases, leaving 12 bases between them. Germline V lookup: CDR1 MNHNS, CDR2 SASEGT. This CDR3 is built from 13 residues. The chain's CDR3 is CASSRGGITEAFF. CDR3 DNA: TGTGCCAGCAGCCGGGGCGGGATCACTGAAGCTTTCTTT.

This clone was observed many times. In nucleotides, the CDR3 is TGTGCCTGGAGTCGATCAAACAATGAGCAGTTCTTC. Its protein product is CAWSRSNNEQFF. The rearrangement links TRBV30 to TRBJ2-1, with D unclear. The V gene's germline CDR1 is GTSNPN and CDR2 SVGIG (reference sequence). The CDR3 has 12 residues. The ends were cut back, 2 bases at V and 5 bases at J, with 7 bases in the middle.

This clone was picked up a small number of times. One junction end does not reproduce the germline sequence, and a read error may be involved. The rearrangement joins TRBV3-1 to TRBJ1-3; D not certain. The CDR3 has 14 amino acids. CDR1 is LGHDT, CDR2 YNNKEL, per germline (reference sequence). The CDR3: CASSQTVSGNTVYF. CDR3 nucleotides: TGTGCCAGCAGCCAAACCGTCTCTGGAAACACCGTATATTTT. The full variable domain, with the rest looked up from reference TRBV3-1 and TRBJ1-3, is DTAVSQTPKYLVTQMGNDKSIKCEQNLGHDTMYWYKQDSKKFLKIMFSYNNKELIINETVPNRFSPKSPDKAHLNLHINSLELGDSAVYFCASSQTVSGNTVYFGEGSWLTVV.

Worth noting for this clone: Since the CDR3 does not end with the conserved phenylalanine or tryptophan, this likely comes from a read error. This chain uses TRBV5-1 with TRBJ2-2; D remains ambiguous. This CDR3 spans 14 amino acids. Looked up from germline, CDR1 is SGHRS and CDR2 is YFSETQ. V was trimmed by 10 bases and J by 5 bases, leaving 18 bases between them. Here the CDR3 DNA reads TGCGCCGGCCGGAAGTCGGGCGAAACCGGGGAGCTGTTTCTT. Its translation is CAGRKSGETGELFL.